This entry is about one T cell receptor (beta chain). The sample is drawn from a study of blood T cell repertoires in COVID-19. Study details: T cells, B-cell-depleted T cells, or PBMCs provided the cDNA or gDNA that served as material.

The method was immunoSEQ multiplex PCR; TCRdb's version includes in-frame clones alone and lacks a portion of them. The sample includes around 190,000 clones, 70% to 90% of them seen just once. The CDR3 loop spans 13 amino acids. From germline, CDR1 is SGHNT and CDR2 YENEEA. V was shortened by 3 bases and J by 6 bases, with 11 bases between the two germline ends. This clonotype originated in a man between 50 and 59 years old with active or convalescent COVID-19. This chain joins TRBV11-3 and TRBJ1-1; weak D call: TRBD1 (5 bases). The sample consisted of peripheral blood. Here the CDR3 DNA reads TGTGCCAGCAGCTTTGAAAGGGACTCTGAAGCTTTCTTT. It is translated as CASSFERDSEAFF.